Below, one T cell receptor (beta chain) is given with its context. Its matching antigen is unknown. This sample was included in a study of PD-1 blockade in classical Hodgkin lymphoma. Turning to the study itself: Patients were administered nivolumab (3 mg/kg intravenously) every 2 weeks.

TCRdb keeps only in-frame clones here, not all; method: immunoSEQ multiplex PCR. This sample yields under 8,500 clones, of which roughly 85% are seen a single time; roughly 3.7% belongs to the top ten. Relapses following autologous stem cell transplantation were seen in all patients, with brentuximab vedotin exposure varying. From thawed PBMCs, CD4+ T cells were purified using magnetic negative selection. Study-wide findings and caveats: Nivolumab starters within 1 year of ASCT were excluded. As was reported, newly diagnosed patients showed lower baseline TCR diversity than healthy donors did.

This receptor was taken from a human donor with classical Hodgkin lymphoma. The sequencing here drew on CD4+ T cells from blood, taken at baseline.

The DNA of the CDR3 is TGTGCCAGCAGCTTATCCCCCAGGATGGTTGGAGCTTTCTTT. Protein: CASSLSPRMVGAFF. The chain recombines TRBV7-9 with TRBJ1-1, with D unresolved. In germline, CDR1 is SEHNR, CDR2 FQNEAQ (reference sequence). This CDR3 spans 14 amino acids. Deletions cut 2 bases from V and 10 bases from J, with 17 bases between.